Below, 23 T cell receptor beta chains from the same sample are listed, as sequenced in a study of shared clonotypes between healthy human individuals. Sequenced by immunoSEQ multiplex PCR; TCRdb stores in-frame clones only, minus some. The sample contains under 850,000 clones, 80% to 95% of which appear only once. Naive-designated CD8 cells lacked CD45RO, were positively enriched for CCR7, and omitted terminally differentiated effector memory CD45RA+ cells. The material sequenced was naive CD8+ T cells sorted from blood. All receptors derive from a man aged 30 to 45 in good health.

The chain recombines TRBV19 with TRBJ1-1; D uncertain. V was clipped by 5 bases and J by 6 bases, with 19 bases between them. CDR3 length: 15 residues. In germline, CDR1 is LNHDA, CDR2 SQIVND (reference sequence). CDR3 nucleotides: TGTGCCAGTAGTCCCTCACATCGCCCCCCAGCTGAAGCTTTCTTT. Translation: CASSPSHRPPAEAFF.

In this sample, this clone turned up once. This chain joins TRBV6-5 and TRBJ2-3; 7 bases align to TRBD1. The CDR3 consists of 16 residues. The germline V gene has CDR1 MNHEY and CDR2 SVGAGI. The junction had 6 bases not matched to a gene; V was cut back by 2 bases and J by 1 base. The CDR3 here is CASSYPAGGGTDTQYF. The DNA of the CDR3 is TGTGCCAGCAGTTACCCCGCAGGGGGAGGCACAGATACGCAGTATTTT.

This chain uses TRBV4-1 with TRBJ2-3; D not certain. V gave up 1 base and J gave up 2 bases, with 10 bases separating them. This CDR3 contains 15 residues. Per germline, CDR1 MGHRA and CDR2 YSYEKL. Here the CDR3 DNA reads TGCGCCAGCAGCCAAGCGGTCAGTTACACAGATACGCAGTATTTT. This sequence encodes CASSQAVSYTDTQYF.

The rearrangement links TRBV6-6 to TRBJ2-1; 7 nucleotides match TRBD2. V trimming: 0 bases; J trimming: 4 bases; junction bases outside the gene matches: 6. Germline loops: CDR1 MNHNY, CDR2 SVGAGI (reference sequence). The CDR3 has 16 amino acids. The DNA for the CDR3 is TGTGCCAGCAGTTACTCGATGGTAGCGGGTTACAATGAGCAGTTCTTC. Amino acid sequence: CASSYSMVAGYNEQFF.

This CDR3 is CASSIGGSGDYEQYF. The CDR3 DNA sequence: TGTGCCAGTAGTATAGGGGGTAGCGGAGACTACGAGCAGTACTTC. This chain links TRBV19 with TRBJ2-7, with D perhaps matching TRBD2 (6 bases). Trimming cost V 1 base and J 3 bases, with 13 bases left between them. CDR3 size: 15 residues. Germline V gene data show CDR1 as LNHDA and CDR2 as SQIVND (reference sequence).

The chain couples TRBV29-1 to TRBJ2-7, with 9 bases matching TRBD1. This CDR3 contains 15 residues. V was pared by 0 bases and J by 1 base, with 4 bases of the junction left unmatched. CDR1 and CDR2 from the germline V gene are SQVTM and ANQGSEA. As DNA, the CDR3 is TGCAGCGTTGAAGAACCGGGACAGGGTTCCTACGAGCAGTACTTC. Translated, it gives CSVEEPGQGSYEQYF.

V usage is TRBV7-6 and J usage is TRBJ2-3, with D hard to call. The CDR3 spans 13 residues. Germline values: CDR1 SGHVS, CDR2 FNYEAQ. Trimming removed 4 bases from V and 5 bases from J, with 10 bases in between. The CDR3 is CASSSRVEDTQYF. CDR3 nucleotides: TGTGCCAGCAGCTCCCGAGTGGAAGATACGCAGTATTTT.

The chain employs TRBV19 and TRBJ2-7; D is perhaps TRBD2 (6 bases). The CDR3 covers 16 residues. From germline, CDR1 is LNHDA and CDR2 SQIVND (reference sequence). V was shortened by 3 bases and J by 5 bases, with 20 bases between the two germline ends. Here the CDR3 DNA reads TGTGCCAGTAGTATCGTAAGCGGGCCCTATTCGGACGAGCAGTACTTC. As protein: CASSIVSGPYSDEQYF. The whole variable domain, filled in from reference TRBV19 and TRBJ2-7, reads DGGITQSPKYLFRKEGQNVTLSCEQNLNHDAMYWYRQDPGQGLRLIYYSQIVNDFQKGDIAEGYSVSREKKESFPLTVTSAQKNPTAFYLCASSIVSGPYSDEQYFGPGTRLTVT.

DNA of the CDR3: TGTGCCAGCAGTTCCGGGACAGCTTTCTACGAGCAGTACTTC. The encoded protein is CASSSGTAFYEQYF. The chain uses TRBV27 and TRBJ2-7; 7 nucleotides agree with TRBD1. Trimming cost V 4 bases and J 3 bases; bases outside gene matches: 6. The CDR3 has 14 residues. Germline lookup yields CDR1 MNHEY and CDR2 SMNVEV (reference sequence).

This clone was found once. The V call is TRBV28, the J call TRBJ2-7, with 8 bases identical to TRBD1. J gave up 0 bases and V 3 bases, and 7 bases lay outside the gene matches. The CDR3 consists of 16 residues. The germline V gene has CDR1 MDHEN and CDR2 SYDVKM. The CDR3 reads CASSFSQGANSYEQYF. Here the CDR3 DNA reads TGTGCCAGCAGTTTCTCCCAGGGGGCGAACTCCTACGAGCAGTACTTC.

The CDR3 protein is CASSRTGRGRSNQPQHF. CDR3 bases: TGCGCCAGCAGTCGTACAGGCCGAGGCCGTAGCAATCAGCCCCAGCATTTT. This sequence joins TRBV23-1 and TRBJ1-5; perhaps TRBD1 as D (5 bases). TRBV23-1 is assigned to the ORF class and has an uncertain function. The CDR3 contains 17 residues. V lost 4 bases, J lost 0 bases, and 16 bases lay in between.

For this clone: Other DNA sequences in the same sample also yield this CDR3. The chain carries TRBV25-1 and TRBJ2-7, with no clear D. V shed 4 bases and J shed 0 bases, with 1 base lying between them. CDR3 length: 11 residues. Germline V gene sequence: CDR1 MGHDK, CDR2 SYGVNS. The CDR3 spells CASSVSYEQYF. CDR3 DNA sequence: TGTGCCAGCAGTGTCTCCTACGAGCAGTACTTC.

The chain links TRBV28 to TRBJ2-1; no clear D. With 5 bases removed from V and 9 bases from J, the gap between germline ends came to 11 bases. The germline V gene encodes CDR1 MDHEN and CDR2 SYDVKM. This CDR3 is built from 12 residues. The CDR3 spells CASSDPPIEQFF. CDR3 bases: TGTGCCAGCAGTGATCCCCCCATTGAGCAGTTCTTC.

CDR3 sequence reads: CASSETDTGELFF. The CDR3 DNA reads as TGTGCCAGCAGTGAGACAGACACCGGGGAGCTGTTTTTT. This chain uses TRBV6-4 with TRBJ2-2; weak D call: TRBD1 (5 bases). Germline CDR1 is MRHNA and CDR2 is SNTAGT. The CDR3 spans 13 residues. Trimming cost V 3 bases and J 3 bases, with 5 bases left between them.

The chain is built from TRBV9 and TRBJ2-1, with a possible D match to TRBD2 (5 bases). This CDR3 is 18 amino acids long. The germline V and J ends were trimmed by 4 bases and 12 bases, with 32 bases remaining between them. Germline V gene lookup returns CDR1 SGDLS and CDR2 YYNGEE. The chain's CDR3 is CASSPNLSPRAVPEGQFF. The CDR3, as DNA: TGTGCCAGCAGCCCAAATCTATCTCCCCGGGCGGTCCCCGAGGGGCAGTTCTTC.

The CDR3 loop reads CASSLRDEQYF. In nucleotides, the CDR3 is TGTGCCAGCTCCCTCCGGGACGAGCAGTACTTC. The chain has TRBV18 and TRBJ2-7; D is ambiguous. The CDR3 loop spans 11 amino acids. The V and J ends lost 6 bases and 5 bases respectively, with 8 bases between them. Germline assignment: CDR1 KGHSH and CDR2 LQKENI.

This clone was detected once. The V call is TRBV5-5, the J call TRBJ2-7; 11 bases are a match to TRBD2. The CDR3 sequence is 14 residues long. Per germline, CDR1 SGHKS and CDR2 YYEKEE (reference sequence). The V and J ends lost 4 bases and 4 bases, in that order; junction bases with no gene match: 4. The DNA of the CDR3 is TGTGCCAGCAGCATAACTAGCGGGAGTTACGAGCAGTACTTC. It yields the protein CASSITSGSYEQYF.

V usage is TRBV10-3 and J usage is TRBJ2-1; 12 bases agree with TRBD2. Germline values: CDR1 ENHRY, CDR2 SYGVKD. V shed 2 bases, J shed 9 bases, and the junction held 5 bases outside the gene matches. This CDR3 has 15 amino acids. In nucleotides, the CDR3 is TGTGCCATCAGTGAGAGACTAGCGGGAGCTGTTGAGCAGTTCTTC. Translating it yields CAISERLAGAVEQFF.

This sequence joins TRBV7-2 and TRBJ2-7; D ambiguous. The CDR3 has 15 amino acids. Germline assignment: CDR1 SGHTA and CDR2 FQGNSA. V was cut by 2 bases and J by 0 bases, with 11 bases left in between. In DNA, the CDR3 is TGTGCCAGCAGCTTAAACGTTGGGGTCTCCTACGAGCAGTACTTC. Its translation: CASSLNVGVSYEQYF.

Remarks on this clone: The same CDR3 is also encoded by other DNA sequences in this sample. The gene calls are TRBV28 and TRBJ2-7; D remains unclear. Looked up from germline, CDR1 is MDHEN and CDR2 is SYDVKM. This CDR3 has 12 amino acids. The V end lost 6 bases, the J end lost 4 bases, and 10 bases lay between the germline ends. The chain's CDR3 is CASSPAIYEQYF. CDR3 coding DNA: TGTGCCAGCAGCCCAGCGATTTACGAGCAGTACTTC.

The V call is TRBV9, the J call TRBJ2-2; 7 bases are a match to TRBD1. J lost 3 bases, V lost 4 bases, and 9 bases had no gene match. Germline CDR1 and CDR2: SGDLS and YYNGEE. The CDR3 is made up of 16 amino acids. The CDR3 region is CASSYSEGQYTGELFF. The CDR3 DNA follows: TGTGCCAGCAGCTATTCCGAGGGACAGTACACCGGGGAGCTGTTTTTT.

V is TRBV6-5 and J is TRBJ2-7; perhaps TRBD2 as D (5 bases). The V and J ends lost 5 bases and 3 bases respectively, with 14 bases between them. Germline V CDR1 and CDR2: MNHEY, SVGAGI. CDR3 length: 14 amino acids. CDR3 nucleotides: TGTGCCAGCAGTAGGACTTCAGAATACTACGAGCAGTACTTC. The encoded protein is CASSRTSEYYEQYF.

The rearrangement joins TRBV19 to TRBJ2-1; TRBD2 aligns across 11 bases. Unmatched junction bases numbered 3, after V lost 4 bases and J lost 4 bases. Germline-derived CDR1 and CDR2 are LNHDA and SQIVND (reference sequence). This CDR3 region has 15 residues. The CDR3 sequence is CASSTTSGTYNEQFF. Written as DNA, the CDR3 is TGTGCCAGTAGTACGACTAGCGGGACGTACAATGAGCAGTTCTTC.